This T cell receptor beta chain was retrieved from a study of T cell changes during pregnancy in multiple sclerosis. CDR1 is SGHTA and CDR2 is FQGTGA in the germline V gene. J lost 6 bases, V lost 6 bases, and 8 bases had no gene match. The CDR3 consists of 14 residues. Libraries were prepared by immunoSEQ multiplex PCR; TCRdb keeps only in-frame clonotypes and omits some of them. The sample has roughly 38,000 clones, around 90% seen once; the top ten hold around 0.69%. Material: CD4+ T cells from peripheral blood mononuclear cells, obtained in the second trimester of pregnancy. This TCR was sampled from a female donor in good health, enrolled as a control in a pregnancy study. This rearrangement joins TRBV7-3 to TRBJ1-1; 9 bases line up with TRBD1. The CDR3 here is CASSRTGGSAEAFF. The CDR3 DNA reads TGTGCCAGCAGTCGTACAGGGGGCAGCGCTGAAGCTTTCTTT. Looking up the rest from reference TRBV7-3 and TRBJ1-1 gives the full variable domain: GAGVSQTPSNKVTEKGKYVELRCDPISGHTALYWYRQSLGQGPEFLIYFQGTGAADDSGLPNDRFFAVRPEGSVSTLKIQRTERGDSAVYLCASSRTGGSAEAFFGQGTRLTVV.